Listed below are T cell receptor beta chains from one sample, sequenced in a study of tumor-infiltrating lymphocytes in oesophageal squamous cell carcinoma. TCRdb re-called the PCR reads through MiXCR, storing one row per CDR3 protein. The sample contains about 20,000 distinct CDR3 sequences, around 38% of which appear only once. The sequenced sample was normal esophageal tissue next to the tumor. These receptors were taken from a male donor with esophageal squamous cell carcinoma. Each CDR3 is given with its conserved first and last residue. The D gene is left open where the match is weak. Clone size is not always given. Where it is, it says once, few, many or a class for expanded clones.

cdr3_nt cdr3_aa d_call j_call v_call clone_size
TGTGCCAGCAGCGAAGGCCGTAATGAAAAACTGTTTTTT CASSEGRNEKLFF - TRBJ1-4 TRBV7-3 -
TGTGCCAGCAGTTTTGTGGAGCATAATTCACCCCTCCACTTC CASSFVEHNSPLHF - TRBJ1-6 TRBV12-3/TRBV12-4 many
TGTGCCACCACCTCTAGCGGGGGATTTGGTGATACGCAGTATTTT CATTSSGGFGDTQYF TRBD2 TRBJ2-3 TRBV24-1 -
TGTGCCAGCAGCTTAGGGGGACGTCATGAAAAACTGTTTTTT CASSLGGRHEKLFF - TRBJ1-4 TRBV7-6 -
TGTGCCAGCAGCCCCCATGTGGACACCGGGGAGCTGTTTTTT CASSPHVDTGELFF - TRBJ2-2 TRBV7-2 -
TGTGCCAGCAGTGTGGCGGGGGCGGGGTCCTACGAGCAGTACTTC CASSVAGAGSYEQYF - TRBJ2-7 TRBV2 -
TGTGCCAGCAGTTTAGGGCTAGCGGTCTCCTACGAGCAGTACTTC CASSLGLAVSYEQYF TRBD2 TRBJ2-7 TRBV28 -
TGTGCCAGCAGCTTTCGGTCGGATTCACCCCTCCACTTC CASSFRSDSPLHF - TRBJ2-7 TRBV7-2 medium-sized
TGTGCCACCTCCCTGGACACTCAAGAGACCCAGTACTTC CATSLDTQETQYF - TRBJ2-5 TRBV10-3 many
TGTGCCAGCAGTGTCGGGCTCCAAGAGACCCAGTACTTC CASSVGLQETQYF - TRBJ2-5 TRBV2 -
TGTGCCAGCAGCCTCCAGACTAGCGGGGGCGAGACCCAGTACTTC CASSLQTSGGETQYF TRBD2 TRBJ2-5 TRBV7-2 few
TGTGCCAGCAGTTACGGTCGACGTCAGCCCCAGCATTTT CASSYGRRQPQHF - TRBJ1-5 TRBV6-2/TRBV6-3 -
TGCGCCAGCAGCCCTGCGTGGACAGCGAAAAACATTCAGTACTTC CASSPAWTAKNIQYF - TRBJ2-4 TRBV4-3 few
TGCGCCAGCAGCCTCAAAACCGTTCCCCCTAGCACAGATACGCAGTATTTT CASSLKTVPPSTDTQYF - TRBJ2-3 TRBV4-1 few
TGCGCCAGCAGATATGGACAGGAAAACTACGAGCAGTACTTC CASRYGQENYEQYF TRBD1 TRBJ2-7 TRBV10-2 medium-sized
TGCGCCAGCAGCTTGACCTTGGACAGGGCCCAGTACTTC CASSLTLDRAQYF TRBD1 TRBJ2-5 TRBV5-1 -
TGCGCCAGCAGGCCCGACAGACAATTCTATGGCTACACCTTC CASRPDRQFYGYTF - TRBJ1-2 TRBV10-2 many
TGTGCCAGCAGCAGTACCGGGAGCGCGGGAGGGGCGCAGTATTTT CASSSTGSAGGAQYF TRBD2 TRBJ2-3 TRBV28 few
TGTGCCAGCAGCTCTCTGGGCGTGGAAGAGACCCAGTACTTC CASSSLGVEETQYF - TRBJ2-5 TRBV7-6 -
TGTGCCAGCATCTCCCAGGGACAGAGAGCGAAAGGCTACACCTTC CASISQGQRAKGYTF TRBD1 TRBJ1-2 TRBV28 many
TGTGCCAGCAGCTTGGGTAGCGGGAGAGTCACAGATACGCAGTATTTT CASSLGSGRVTDTQYF TRBD2 TRBJ2-3 TRBV7-9 -
TGTGCCAGCAGCTTACAACCCTTCGGAGCGGGAGGGCGGGGAGAGACCCAGTACTTC CASSLQPFGAGGRGETQYF TRBD2 TRBJ2-5 TRBV13 few
TGTGCCAGCAGCTTAGTCTCCTACAATGAGCAGTACTTC CASSLVSYNEQYF - TRBJ2-7 TRBV7-2 -
TGTGCCAGCAGCTTAAGCCGACTGAACACTGAAGCTTTCTTT CASSLSRLNTEAFF - TRBJ1-1 TRBV11-2 many
TGTGCCAGCAGCCCACTAGCGGGAGGATACAATGAGCAGTTCTTC CASSPLAGGYNEQFF TRBD2 TRBJ2-1 TRBV7-9 -
TGTGCCAGCAGTCCGGGACAGGGCTTCTATGGCTACACCTTC CASSPGQGFYGYTF TRBD1 TRBJ1-2 TRBV27 many
TGTGCCAGCCGTGTGCGGGAGAGGGGGGAGCAGTACTTC CASRVRERGEQYF - TRBJ2-7 TRBV7-2 -
TGTGCCAGCAGCTTAACTAAAGAGACCCAGTACTTC CASSLTKETQYF - TRBJ2-5 TRBV7-6 -
TGCAGCGTTGTTCGATCGACAGATACGCAGTATTTT CSVVRSTDTQYF - TRBJ2-3 TRBV29-1 -
TGTGCCAGCAGCGCACGGCGACTAGCGGGCGCCAACTCCTACAATGAGCAGTTCTTC CASSARRLAGANSYNEQFF TRBD2 TRBJ2-1 TRBV11-2 -
TGTGCCAGCAGTTCAGAGTTTGCAGAGACCCAGTACTTC CASSSEFAETQYF - TRBJ2-5 TRBV6-1 -
TGTGCCAGTAGTGGCGACTGGAGCTCCTACAATGAGCAGTTCTTC CASSGDWSSYNEQFF - TRBJ2-1 TRBV19 many
TGTGCCAGCAATTTAGCGGGACCAGGGGCAGAGACCCAGTACTTC CASNLAGPGAETQYF TRBD2 TRBJ2-5 TRBV12-3/TRBV12-4 few
TGCGCCAGCAGCTTGGCCCCCCAGGGATCCTACAATGAGCAGTACTTC CASSLAPQGSYNEQYF - TRBJ2-5 TRBV5-1 -
TGTGCCAGCAGTTTTACTAGCGGGAGCCGGAGCGAGCAGTACTTC CASSFTSGSRSEQYF TRBD2 TRBJ2-7 TRBV28 -
TGCAGTGCTAGAGATTTTTCCGGGTTTGCTAATGAAAAACTGTTTTTT CSARDFSGFANEKLFF - TRBJ1-4 TRBV20-1 -
TGTGCCACCAGTGTTCCGGGAGTAGTCGATGAGCAGTACTTC CATSVPGVVDEQYF - TRBJ2-5 TRBV24-1 -
TGCGCCAGCAGCTATGTGACGGGTGGACACAATGAGCAGTTCTTC CASSYVTGGHNEQFF - TRBJ2-1 TRBV5-1 -
TGTGCCAGCAGCTTACAGGTTGGCAATGAGCAGTACTTC CASSLQVGNEQYF - TRBJ2-7 TRBV7-6 -